This T cell receptor (beta chain) was identified in a study of response to subunit inactivated influenza vaccine. Findings and limits, study-wide: With each seasonal influenza vaccination, the authors suggested, few new T cells are recruited.

TCRdb called the RT-PCR reads again in MiXCR, with one record for every CDR3 protein. The sample carries more than 700,000 distinct CDR3 sequences, approximately 22% recorded once. Note on this clonotype: What it binds is unknown.

The V segment lost 2 bases and the J segment 10 bases; nucleotides outside the gene matches: 4. In germline, CDR1 is DFQATT, CDR2 SNEGSKA (reference sequence). The CDR3 has 11 amino acids. The sequence was obtained from a man aged 50 to 60 who received an inactivated influenza vaccine. V gene TRBV20-1 combines with J gene TRBJ1-1, with 7 bases lining up with TRBD1. Here the sequenced sample was PBMCs from blood, taken 5 to 6 days after vaccination. CDR3 bases: TGCAGTGCTAGAAGGGAGGGGGCAGCTTTCTTT. Protein product: CSARREGAAFF.